The next 9 T cell receptor beta chains were all read from a single sample in a study of Tregs in tolerant kidney transplant recipients. Repertoires were generated with immunoSEQ multiplex PCR, while TCRdb's copy carries only in-frame clones and drops some. Seen here are some 250,000 clones, about four fifths observed once, and the top ten hold over 0.5%. The sample consisted of CD4+ T cells from blood. The receptors were gathered from a human donor in good health.

The CDR3 DNA sequence: TGTGCCAGCAGCCCCAAAGAAGCAACTAATGAAAAACTGTTTTTT. It encodes CASSPKEATNEKLFF. The J gene is TRBJ1-4, the V gene TRBV7-9, with D unresolved. The CDR3 length is 15 residues. Trimming took 5 bases from V and 0 from J, leaving 10 bases between them. Germline loops: CDR1 SEHNR, CDR2 FQNEAQ (reference sequence).

This clone has more than one count but fewer than ten. The V and J genes are TRBV5-1 and TRBJ2-7; D is uncertain. The V gene's germline CDR1 is SGHRS and CDR2 YFSETQ. Trimming left V 2 bases short and J 3 bases short, with 15 bases between. The length of the CDR3 is 15 residues. The CDR3 spells CASSLRDFPNYEQYF. The CDR3 coding sequence is TGCGCCAGCAGCTTAAGAGATTTCCCCAACTACGAGCAGTACTTC.

The V and J genes are TRBV18 and TRBJ1-1, with TRBD1 matching over 12 bases. This CDR3 comprises 15 residues. CDR1 and CDR2 (germline): KGHSH, LQKENI. The ends lost 6 bases at V and 1 base at J; junction bases unmatched: 3. CDR3 amino acids: CASSLGQGANTEAFF. The CDR3 DNA sequence: TGTGCCAGCTCCCTGGGACAGGGGGCGAACACTGAAGCTTTCTTT.

V gene TRBV4-1 combines with J gene TRBJ1-1; no reliable D call. CDR1 and CDR2 (germline): MGHRA, YSYEKL. This CDR3 is 13 amino acids long. The germline V and J ends were trimmed by 0 bases and 0 bases, with 2 bases remaining between them. DNA of the CDR3: TGCGCCAGCAGCCAAGACATGAACACTGAAGCTTTCTTT. It translates to CASSQDMNTEAFF.

The chain is built from TRBV7-8 and TRBJ2-4; TRBD1 matches at 8 bases. The V segment lost 0 bases and the J segment 2 bases; nucleotides outside the gene matches: 6. Per germline, CDR1 SGHVS and CDR2 FQNEAQ. The CDR3 sequence is 17 residues long. This CDR3 reads CASSLARRGRTKNIQYF. The CDR3 region has the DNA TGTGCCAGCAGCTTAGCGCGCAGGGGGCGAACCAAAAACATTCAGTACTTC.

The rearrangement uses TRBV11-2 and TRBJ1-5; 7 nucleotides align to TRBD1. J was trimmed by 1 base and V by 2 bases; bases with no gene match: 5. The CDR3 consists of 16 residues. Germline V gene sequence: CDR1 SGHAT, CDR2 FQNNGV. The CDR3 here is CASSLSADRSNQPQHF. DNA of the CDR3: TGTGCCAGCAGCTTATCGGCGGACAGGAGCAATCAGCCCCAGCATTTT.

The CDR3 nucleotides read TGTGCCAGCAGCCCTATGACAGGGAATGAAGAGACCCAGTACTTC. The encoded protein is CASSPMTGNEETQYF. The chain has TRBV7-3 and TRBJ2-5, with 7 bases lining up with TRBD1. The junction had 9 bases not matched to a gene; V was cut back by 5 bases and J by 3 bases. The CDR3 is made up of 15 amino acids. Germline CDR1 reads SGHTA; CDR2 reads FQGTGA. Full variable domain (remainder filled in from reference TRBV7-3 and TRBJ2-5): GAGVSQTPSNKVTEKGKYVELRCDPISGHTALYWYRQSLGQGPEFLIYFQGTGAADDSGLPNDRFFAVRPEGSVSTLKIQRTERGDSAVYLCASSPMTGNEETQYFGPGTRLLVL.

This clone has just a few counts. This chain links TRBV15 with TRBJ1-2; a weak D match, TRBD1 (5 bases). The V gene lost 0 bases and the J gene lost 5 bases, with 10 bases spanning the gap. Per the germline V gene, CDR1 is LNHNV and CDR2 is YYDKDF (reference sequence). This CDR3 region has 14 residues. CDR3 region: CATSRDAGRYGYTF. The CDR3 coding sequence is TGTGCCACCAGCAGAGATGCAGGGAGATATGGCTACACCTTC.

The rearrangement joins TRBV10-1 to TRBJ2-2; 7 bases agree with TRBD2. With V trimmed by 0 bases and J by 6 bases, 19 bases remained unmatched. Germline assignment: CDR1 WNHNN and CDR2 SYGVQD (reference sequence). The CDR3 extends over 20 amino acids. The CDR3 loop is CASSESKASARTRIPGELFF. CDR3 DNA sequence: TGCGCCAGCAGTGAGTCGAAGGCCAGTGCCCGGACTAGAATTCCCGGGGAGCTGTTTTTT.